This T cell receptor (beta chain) was documented in a study of blood T cell repertoires in COVID-19. Across the whole study: The analysed material was cDNA or gDNA that came from T cells, B-cell-depleted T cells, or PBMCs.

In the original processing: Estimation of nucleated cell counts relied on the amplification of reference gene primers. Assay used: immunoSEQ multiplex PCR; TCRdb lists only in-frame clones, some missing. The V and J calls and the clone size are those of that table, but D and trimming were determined from the DNA. The sample includes 45,000 to 70,000 clones, about nine tenths seen only once; the top ten take roughly an eighth. V dropped 3 bases and J dropped 4; count of bases not matched to a gene: 7. From germline, CDR1 is ENHRY and CDR2 SYGVKD. This CDR3 contains 16 residues. The source is a woman aged 60-75 years with active COVID-19. The chain combines TRBV10-3 with TRBJ2-2, with TRBD2 matching over 8 bases. Sequencing used peripheral blood. CDR3 DNA: TGTGCCATCAGTGAAGGTAGCGGGGCCTTCACCGGGGAGCTGTTTTTT. As protein: CAISEGSGAFTGELFF.